These T cell receptor beta chains were read from a single sample in a study of shared clonotypes between healthy human individuals. Measured with immunoSEQ multiplex PCR; TCRdb has only the in-frame clones, and not every one. The repertoire holds under 2,500,000 clones, with almost 96% as singletons. Sequencing used naive CD4+ T cells sorted from blood. The receptors originated from a young man in good health. Both conserved end residues are part of each CDR3. The D gene is left open where the match is weak. Rows may omit the clone size; those that give it use once, few, many or a size class.

D	size	V	J	DNA	CDR3
TRBD1	-	TRBV23-1	TRBJ1-2	TGCGCCAGCAGTCAACCTTCGGACAGGGGTATTTACTATGGCTACACCTTC	CASSQPSDRGIYYGYTF
TRBD1	-	TRBV4-2	TRBJ2-7	TGTGCCAGCAGCCAAGTTGGACAGGGGAACGAGCAGTACTTC	CASSQVGQGNEQYF
-	-	TRBV6-1	TRBJ2-2	TGTGCCAGCAGTCTACCGGGGGCCACCGGGGAGCTGTTTTTT	CASSLPGATGELFF
-	-	TRBV2	TRBJ1-5	TGTGCCAGCAGTGAGGCAGTCAGAAGCAATCAGCCCCAGCATTTT	CASSEAVRSNQPQHF
-	-	TRBV5-6	TRBJ2-7	TGTGCCAGCAGCTGGGGACTCATCAACTACGAGCAGTACTTC	CASSWGLINYEQYF
-	few	TRBV6-5	TRBJ1-6	TGTGCCAGCAGCCCAGGGAATCATTCACCCCTCCACTTT	CASSPGNHSPLHF
-	-	TRBV2	TRBJ1-1	TGTGCCAGCGGACAGTCCACGGAAGCTTTCTTT	CASGQSTEAFF
-	few	TRBV7-6	TRBJ1-5	TGTGCCAGCAGCCCCGTGGGGGAGCCCCAGCATTTT	CASSPVGEPQHF
TRBD1	-	TRBV7-9	TRBJ2-2	TGTGCCAGCAGCTTAGCTACAGGGGCGAACACCGGGGAGCTGTTTTTT	CASSLATGANTGELFF
TRBD1	-	TRBV6-1	TRBJ2-7	TGTGCCAGTAACTTAGGGACAGCTTCCTACGAGCAGTACTTC	CASNLGTASYEQYF
TRBD2	-	TRBV18	TRBJ2-3	TGTGCCAGCTCACCCACGACTAGCGGAGACACAGATACGCAGTATTTT	CASSPTTSGDTDTQYF
-	-	TRBV19	TRBJ1-4	TGTGCCAGTAGTATAGGAACCATAACTAATGAAAAACTGTTTTTT	CASSIGTITNEKLFF
TRBD2	-	TRBV11-2	TRBJ2-5	TGTGCCAGCAGCCTGGGACTAGCGGGGGCTTCTTCCCAAGAGACCCAGTACTTC	CASSLGLAGASSQETQYF
-	-	TRBV27	TRBJ2-2	TGTGCCAGCAGTTTACGGGGCACTACGAACACCGGGGAGCTGTTTTTT	CASSLRGTTNTGELFF
TRBD2	-	TRBV7-2	TRBJ2-7	TGTGCCAGCAGCCCGGTTACTAGCGGCCCCTGGGAAGAGCAGTACTTC	CASSPVTSGPWEEQYF
-	-	TRBV7-2	TRBJ2-1	TGTGCCAGCAGCTCCGGGACGCTGCTCAATGAGCAGTTCTTC	CASSSGTLLNEQFF
-	-	TRBV21-1	TRBJ2-3	TGTGCCAGCAGCAAAGCCAAACCGGGACTAGCGGGTAATACGCAGTATTTT	CASSKAKPGLAGNTQYF
-	-	TRBV30	TRBJ2-2	TGTGCCTGGAGTGCCTCAGGGGCCGGGGAGCTGTTTTTT	CAWSASGAGELFF
TRBD1	-	TRBV19	TRBJ1-6	TGTGCCAGTAGTCCCCAAACCGGGACAGGGGGCTCACCCCTCCACTTT	CASSPQTGTGGSPLHF
TRBD1	-	TRBV28	TRBJ1-6	TGTGCCAGCAGATCGGACAGGGTGGGTAATTCACCCCTCCACTTT	CASRSDRVGNSPLHF
-	once	TRBV5-4	TRBJ2-3	TGTGCCAGCAGCCCCGGAGGAGGGATAAGCACAGATACGCAGTATTTT	CASSPGGGISTDTQYF
TRBD1	few	TRBV7-6	TRBJ1-6	TGTGCCAGCAGCCCCGGACAGGGTGCATCACCCCTCCACTTT	CASSPGQGASPLHF
TRBD1	-	TRBV30	TRBJ2-7	TGTGCCTGGAGACCGATGGACAGGGCACACGAGCAGTACTTC	CAWRPMDRAHEQYF
-	few	TRBV10-3	TRBJ2-2	TGTGCCATCAGTGCTGAGGAGGGTATCGGGGAGCTGTTTTTT	CAISAEEGIGELFF
TRBD2	-	TRBV4-1	TRBJ2-7	TGCGCCAGCAGGGAAGGACTAGCGGGAGGGACCGAGCAGTACTTC	CASREGLAGGTEQYF
TRBD1	-	TRBV29-1	TRBJ2-1	TGCAGCGTTCGTCTGGACAGGGTACGTGAGCAGTTCTTC	CSVRLDRVREQFF
-	-	TRBV28	TRBJ2-1	TGTGCCAGCAGGGGTCCTTACAATGAGCAGTTCTTC	CASRGPYNEQFF
-	-	TRBV29-1	TRBJ2-2	TGCAGCGTTGAAGGCAGAACAAGCACCGGGGAGCTGTTTTTT	CSVEGRTSTGELFF
TRBD2	-	TRBV18	TRBJ2-3	TGTGCCAGCTCACCACCGTTGACTAGCGGCCACACAGATACGCAGTATTTT	CASSPPLTSGHTDTQYF
TRBD2	-	TRBV28	TRBJ2-7	TGTGCCAGCAGGTCACTAGCGGGGGGTGGCTACGAGCAGTACTTC	CASRSLAGGGYEQYF
-	-	TRBV25-1	TRBJ1-6	TGTGCCAGCAGTGAAGGCAATTCACCCCTCCACTTT	CASSEGNSPLHF
-	-	TRBV5-1	TRBJ2-3	TGCGCCAGCAGCTTGGGGGACATCCCAGATACGCAGTATTTT	CASSLGDIPDTQYF
-	-	TRBV7-3	TRBJ2-5	TGTGCCAGCAGCTTATCGCGGGACTCGCAGACCCAGTACTTC	CASSLSRDSQTQYF
TRBD2	once	TRBV4-2	TRBJ2-3	TGTGCCAGCAGCCAGGAAGCGGGAGGGCCGTCAAATACGCAGTATTTT	CASSQEAGGPSNTQYF
-	-	TRBV6-5	TRBJ2-1	TGTGCCAGCCAACGGGGGATTTCCTACAATGAGCAGTTCTTC	CASQRGISYNEQFF
TRBD2	-	TRBV7-8	TRBJ2-1	TGTGCCAGCAGCTTAGGCGGGGGGGCTAAAAGCTCCTACAATGAGCAGTTCTTC	CASSLGGGAKSSYNEQFF
TRBD1	-	TRBV7-9	TRBJ1-1	TGTGCCAGCAGCTTAGGGGACAGGGCATCCACTGAAGCTTTCTTT	CASSLGDRASTEAFF
-	-	TRBV18	TRBJ2-7	TGTGCCAGCTCGCAACAGGGCGAGCAGTACTTC	CASSQQGEQYF
-	-	TRBV25-1	TRBJ2-5	TGTGCCAGCAGTGAAAGGTACTACCAAGAGACCCAGTACTTC	CASSERYYQETQYF
TRBD2	-	TRBV7-2	TRBJ2-7	TGTGCCAGCAGCTTAGCTTCCTATCCGGGACTAGCGGGAGAACTGGGCGAGCAGTACTTC	CASSLASYPGLAGELGEQYF
-	-	TRBV30	TRBJ2-7	TGTGCCTGGTCTCGTTCGTACGAGCAGTACTTC	CAWSRSYEQYF
TRBD2	-	TRBV5-1	TRBJ2-7	TGCGCCAGCAGCTTTAGCGGGAGGGCCATCGACGAGCAGTACTTC	CASSFSGRAIDEQYF
-	-	TRBV13	TRBJ2-5	TGTGCCAGCAGCCCCCGGTTCGGGGAGACCCAGTACTTC	CASSPRFGETQYF
TRBD1	-	TRBV9	TRBJ1-6	TGTGCCAGCAGCGTAGAAGGGACAGGGTTTGATTCACCCCTCCACTTT	CASSVEGTGFDSPLHF
-	-	TRBV6-1	TRBJ1-5	TGTGCCAGCAGTGAAAGGACAAGGGGTCAGCCCCAGCATTTT	CASSERTRGQPQHF